This T cell receptor (beta chain) was documented in a study of control samples from healthy donors and cancer patients. Data came from immunoSEQ multiplex PCR; TCRdb stores just in-frame clones and leaves some out. The table includes tens of thousands of clones, roughly 91% detected once. J gave up 6 bases and V 1 base, and 3 bases lay outside the gene matches. Germline loops: CDR1 MNHEY, CDR2 SVGAGI. This CDR3 contains 15 residues. This sequence originates from a man aged 25-45 years in good health. Sample: blood. The chain couples TRBV6-5 to TRBJ2-1; 10 nucleotides line up with TRBD1. CDR3 protein: CASSYFRTGGNEQFF. The CDR3 coding sequence is TGTGCCAGCAGTTACTTTAGGACAGGGGGCAATGAGCAGTTCTTC.